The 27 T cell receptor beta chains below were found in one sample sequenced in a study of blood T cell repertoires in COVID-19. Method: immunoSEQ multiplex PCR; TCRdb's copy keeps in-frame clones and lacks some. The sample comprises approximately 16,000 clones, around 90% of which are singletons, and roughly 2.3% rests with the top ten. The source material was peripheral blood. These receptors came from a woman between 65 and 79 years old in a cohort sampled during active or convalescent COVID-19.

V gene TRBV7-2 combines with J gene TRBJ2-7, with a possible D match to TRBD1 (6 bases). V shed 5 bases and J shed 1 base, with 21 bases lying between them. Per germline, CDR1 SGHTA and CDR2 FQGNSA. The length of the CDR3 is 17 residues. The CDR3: CASSPEGQGSVSYEQYF. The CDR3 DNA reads TGTGCCAGCAGCCCCGAGGGTCAGGGGTCCGTGTCCTACGAGCAGTACTTC.

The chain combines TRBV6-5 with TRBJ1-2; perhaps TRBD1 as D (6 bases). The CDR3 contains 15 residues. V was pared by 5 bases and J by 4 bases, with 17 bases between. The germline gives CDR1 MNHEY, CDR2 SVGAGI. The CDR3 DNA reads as TGTGCCAGCAGTCCCCAGGGCAGGGGTGGCTATGGCTACACCTTC. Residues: CASSPQGRGGYGYTF.

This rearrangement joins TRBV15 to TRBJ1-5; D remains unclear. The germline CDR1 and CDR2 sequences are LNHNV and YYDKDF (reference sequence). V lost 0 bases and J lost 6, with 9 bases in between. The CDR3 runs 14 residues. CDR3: CATSRDSSTQPQHF. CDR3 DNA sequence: TGTGCCACCAGCAGAGATAGCTCGACTCAGCCCCAGCATTTT.

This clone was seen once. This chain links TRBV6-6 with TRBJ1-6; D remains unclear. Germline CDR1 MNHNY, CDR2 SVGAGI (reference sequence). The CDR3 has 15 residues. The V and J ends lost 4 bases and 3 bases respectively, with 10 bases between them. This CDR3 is CASSFGLSYNSPLHF. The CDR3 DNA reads TGTGCCAGCAGTTTTGGGCTGAGCTATAATTCACCCCTCCACTTT.

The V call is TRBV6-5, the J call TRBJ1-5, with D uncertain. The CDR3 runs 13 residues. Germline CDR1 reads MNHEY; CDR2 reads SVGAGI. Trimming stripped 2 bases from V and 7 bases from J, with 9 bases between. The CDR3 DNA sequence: TGTGCCAGCAGTTACAGTCGCAGGCAGCCCCAGCATTTT. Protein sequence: CASSYSRRQPQHF.

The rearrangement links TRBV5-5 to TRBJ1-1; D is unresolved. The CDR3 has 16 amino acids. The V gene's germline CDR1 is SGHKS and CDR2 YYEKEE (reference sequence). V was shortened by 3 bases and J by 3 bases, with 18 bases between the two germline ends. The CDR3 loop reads CASSSLILTRDTEAFF. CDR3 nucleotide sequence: TGTGCCAGCAGCTCACTAATCTTGACGAGGGACACTGAAGCTTTCTTT.

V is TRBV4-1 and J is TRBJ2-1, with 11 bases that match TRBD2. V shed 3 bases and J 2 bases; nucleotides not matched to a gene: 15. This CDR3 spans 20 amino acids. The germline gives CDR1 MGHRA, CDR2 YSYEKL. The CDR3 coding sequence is TGCGCCAGCAGCCACCTGGGGTCGGCTAGCGGGGGGAAAACCTACAATGAGCAGTTCTTC. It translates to CASSHLGSASGGKTYNEQFF.

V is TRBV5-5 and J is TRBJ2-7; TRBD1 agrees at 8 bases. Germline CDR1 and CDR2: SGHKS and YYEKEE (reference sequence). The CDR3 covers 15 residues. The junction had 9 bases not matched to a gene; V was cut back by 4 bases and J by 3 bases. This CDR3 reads CASSVGTGLLYEQYF. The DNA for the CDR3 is TGTGCCAGCAGCGTCGGGACAGGCTTACTCTACGAGCAGTACTTC.

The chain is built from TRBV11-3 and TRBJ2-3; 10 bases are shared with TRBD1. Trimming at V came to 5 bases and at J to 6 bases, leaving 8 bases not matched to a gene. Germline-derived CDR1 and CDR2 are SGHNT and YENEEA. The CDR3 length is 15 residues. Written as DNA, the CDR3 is TGTGCCAGCAGCGCACGGGACAGGGGTGGGGATACGCAGTATTTT. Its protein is CASSARDRGGDTQYF.

The CDR3 spells CASSIAGGVAFF. In nucleotides, the CDR3 is TGTGCCAGTAGTATAGCGGGAGGCGTAGCTTTCTTT. This chain connects TRBV19 to TRBJ1-1, with no clear D. This CDR3 is built from 12 residues. Between the trimmed V and J ends, which lost 1 base and 10 bases, there was a span of 10 bases. CDR1 and CDR2 (germline): LNHDA, SQIVND (reference sequence).

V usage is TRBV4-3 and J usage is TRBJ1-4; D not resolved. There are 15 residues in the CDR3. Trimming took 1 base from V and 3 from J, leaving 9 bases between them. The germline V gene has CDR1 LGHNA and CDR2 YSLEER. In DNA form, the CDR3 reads TGCGCCAGCAGCCAAGTAAACCGAGCTAATGAAAAACTGTTTTTT. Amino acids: CASSQVNRANEKLFF.

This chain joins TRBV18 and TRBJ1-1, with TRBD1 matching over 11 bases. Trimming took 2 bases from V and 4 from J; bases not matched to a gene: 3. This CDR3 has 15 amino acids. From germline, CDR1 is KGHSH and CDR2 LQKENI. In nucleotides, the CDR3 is TGTGCCAGCTCACCAGACGGGACAGGGGGCACTGAAGCTTTCTTT. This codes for CASSPDGTGGTEAFF.

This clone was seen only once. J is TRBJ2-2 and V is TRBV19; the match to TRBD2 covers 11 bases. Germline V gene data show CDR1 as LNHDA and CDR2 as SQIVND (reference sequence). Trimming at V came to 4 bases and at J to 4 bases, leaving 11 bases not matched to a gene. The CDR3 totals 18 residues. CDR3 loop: CASSRVSGGAGLTGELFF. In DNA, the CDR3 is TGTGCCAGTAGTAGGGTTAGCGGGGGGGCCGGCCTCACCGGGGAGCTGTTTTTT.

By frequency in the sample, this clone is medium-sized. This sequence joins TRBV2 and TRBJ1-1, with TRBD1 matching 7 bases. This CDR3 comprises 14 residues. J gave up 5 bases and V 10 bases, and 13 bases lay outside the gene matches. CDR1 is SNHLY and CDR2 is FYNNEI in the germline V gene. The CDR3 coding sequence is TGTGCCATCGCACCCCCGGGCAGGGGGACTGAAGCTTTCTTT. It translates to CAIAPPGRGTEAFF.

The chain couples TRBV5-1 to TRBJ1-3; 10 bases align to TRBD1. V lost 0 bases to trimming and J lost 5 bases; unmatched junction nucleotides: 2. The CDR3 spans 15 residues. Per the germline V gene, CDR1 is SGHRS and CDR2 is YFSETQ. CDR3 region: CASSLAGQGRNTIYF. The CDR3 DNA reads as TGCGCCAGCAGCTTGGCGGGACAGGGGCGAAACACCATATATTTT.

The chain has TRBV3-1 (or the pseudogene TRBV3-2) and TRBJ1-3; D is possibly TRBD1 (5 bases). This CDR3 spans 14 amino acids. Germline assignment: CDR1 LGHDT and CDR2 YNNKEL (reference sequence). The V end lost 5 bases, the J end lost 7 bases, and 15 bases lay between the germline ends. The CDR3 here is CASSSQGAGNTIYF. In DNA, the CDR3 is TGTGCCAGCAGCTCGCAGGGCGCGGGGAACACCATATATTTT.

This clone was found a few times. The CDR3 loop reads CASSESQRGAKDTQYF. CDR3 in DNA: TGCGCCAGCAGTGAGTCCCAGCGGGGGGCGAAGGATACGCAGTATTTT. This chain connects TRBV10-1 to TRBJ2-3; TRBD2 agrees at 9 bases. The germline V gene has CDR1 WNHNN and CDR2 SYGVQD (reference sequence). The V segment lost 0 bases and the J segment 6 bases; nucleotides outside the gene matches: 7. This CDR3 region has 16 residues.

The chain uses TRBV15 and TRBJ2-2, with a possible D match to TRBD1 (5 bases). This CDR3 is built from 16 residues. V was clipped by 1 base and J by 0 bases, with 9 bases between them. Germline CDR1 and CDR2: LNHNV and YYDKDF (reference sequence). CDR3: CATSRVPGTNTGELFF. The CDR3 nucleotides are TGTGCCACCAGCAGAGTCCCAGGGACGAACACCGGGGAGCTGTTTTTT.

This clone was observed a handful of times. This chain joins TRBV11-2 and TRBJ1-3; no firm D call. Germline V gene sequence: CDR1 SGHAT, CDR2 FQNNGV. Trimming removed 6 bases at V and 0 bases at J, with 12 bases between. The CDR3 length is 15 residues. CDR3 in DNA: TGTGCCAGCAGGCCGGAGAGAAGCTCTGGAAACACCATATATTTT. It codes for CASRPERSSGNTIYF.

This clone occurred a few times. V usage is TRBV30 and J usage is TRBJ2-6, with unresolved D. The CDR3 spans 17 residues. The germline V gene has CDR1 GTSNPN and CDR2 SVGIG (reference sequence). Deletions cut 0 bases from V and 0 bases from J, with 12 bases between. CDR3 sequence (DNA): TGTGCCTGGAGTGTACCCCCGCGTAGCTCTGGGGCCAACGTCCTGACTTTC. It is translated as CAWSVPPRSSGANVLTF.

The CDR3 spells CATSERGTGGNTGELFF. DNA of the CDR3: TGTGCCACCAGTGAACGAGGGACAGGGGGAAACACCGGGGAGCTGTTTTTT. This sequence joins TRBV24-1 and TRBJ2-2, with 11 bases identical to TRBD1. The CDR3 is made up of 17 amino acids. The germline gives CDR1 KGHDR, CDR2 SFDVKD. The V segment lost 4 bases and the J segment 2 bases; nucleotides outside the gene matches: 5.

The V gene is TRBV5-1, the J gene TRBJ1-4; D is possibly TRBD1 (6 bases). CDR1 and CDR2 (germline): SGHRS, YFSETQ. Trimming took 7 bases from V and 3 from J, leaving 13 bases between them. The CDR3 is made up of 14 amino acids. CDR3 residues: CASRGAASNEKLFF. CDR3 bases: TGCGCCAGCCGGGGGGCAGCCTCTAATGAAAAACTGTTTTTT. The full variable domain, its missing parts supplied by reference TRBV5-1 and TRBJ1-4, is KAGVTQTPRYLIKTRGQQVTLSCSPISGHRSVSWYQQTPGQGLQFLFEYFSETQRNKGNFPGRFSGRQFSNSRSEMNVSTLELGDSALYLCASRGAASNEKLFFGSGTQLSVL.

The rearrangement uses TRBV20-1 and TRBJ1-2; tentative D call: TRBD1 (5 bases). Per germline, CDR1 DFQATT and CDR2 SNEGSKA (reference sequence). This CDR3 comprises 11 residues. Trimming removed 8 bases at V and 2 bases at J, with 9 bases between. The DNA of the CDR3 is TGCAGTATACAGGAGAACTATGGCTACACCTTC. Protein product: CSIQENYGYTF.

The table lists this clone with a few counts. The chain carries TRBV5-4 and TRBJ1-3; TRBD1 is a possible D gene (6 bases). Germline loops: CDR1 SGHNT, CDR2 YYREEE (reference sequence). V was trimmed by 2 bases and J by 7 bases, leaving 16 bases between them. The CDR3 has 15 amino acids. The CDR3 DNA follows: TGTGCCAGCAGCTTTCCCAGGGGAGGGATGAACACCATATATTTT. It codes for CASSFPRGGMNTIYF.

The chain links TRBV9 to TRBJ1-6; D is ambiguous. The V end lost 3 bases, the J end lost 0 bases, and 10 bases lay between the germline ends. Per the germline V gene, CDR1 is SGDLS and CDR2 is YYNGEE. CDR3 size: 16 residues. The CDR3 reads CASSGGVSSYNSPLHF. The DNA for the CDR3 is TGTGCCAGCAGCGGAGGCGTAAGCTCCTATAATTCACCCCTCCACTTT.

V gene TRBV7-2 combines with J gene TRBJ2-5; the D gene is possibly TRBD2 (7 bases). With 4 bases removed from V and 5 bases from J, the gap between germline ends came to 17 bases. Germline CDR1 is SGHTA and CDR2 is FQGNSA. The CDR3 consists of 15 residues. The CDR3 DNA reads TGTGCCAGCAGCTACGGCGGGGGCCGGGAGGAGACCCAGTACTTC. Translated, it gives CASSYGGGREETQYF. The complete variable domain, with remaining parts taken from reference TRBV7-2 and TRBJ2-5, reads GAGVSQSPSNKVTEKGKDVELRCDPISGHTALYWYRQSLGQGLEFLIYFQGNSAPDKSGLPSDRFSAERTGGSVSTLTIQRTQQEDSAVYLCASSYGGGREETQYFGPGTRLLVL.

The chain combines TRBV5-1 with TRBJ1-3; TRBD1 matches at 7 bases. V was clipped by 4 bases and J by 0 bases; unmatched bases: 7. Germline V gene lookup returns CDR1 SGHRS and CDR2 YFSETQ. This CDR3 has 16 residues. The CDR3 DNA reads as TGCGCCAGCAGCCCGGGAGGGACAGACTCTGGAAACACCATATATTTT. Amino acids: CASSPGGTDSGNTIYF.